The T cell receptor (beta chain) under discussion was sequenced for a study of T cell clonotyping in hematopoietic cell transplantation (dated by TCRdb to the early 2020s). For context, the study as a whole: The study collected 130 to 150 blood samples from 30 to 40 consecutive transplant recipients and their related donors. Patients were recruited between September 2015 and 2017 and followed until September 2020 or death.

The immunoSEQ assay, a bias-controlled multiplex PCR using V- and J-specific primers, was used to amplify TCR beta CDR3 regions from genomic DNA. A proprietary barcode and Illumina adapter sequences were added to the CDR3 amplicons in a second PCR step. CDR3 libraries were sequenced on an Illumina MiSeq instrument. In the authors' own workflow: Export and quality control were done with immunoSEQ Analyzer 3.0, while downstream analyses used R Bioconductor and Immunarch. Only productive rearrangements in the normalized downsampled data set went into calculating the repertoire metrics. In the normalized cohort, a clonotype counted as pathologically expanded if the clonotype was larger than 5 templates. The Inverse Simpson Index was used to measure repertoire diversity. CMV-specificity analyses were carried out on the non-normalized data set to capture all clonotypes. This is the immuneACCESS table as TCRdb keeps it, with only in-frame sequences that have V and J called. A part of the clones is gone; compared with another copy, unresolved V genes explain less than half, and the rest is unexplained. That table furnishes V, J and clone size, whereas the DNA furnished D and trimming. In this sample the table shows some 6,300 clones, about 39% of which occur a single time. Of the sample, approximately 19% falls within the top ten clones.

The time point label on this specimen signifies: 30 days after allo-HCT. Blood from recipients was drawn roughly 28 days before transplant, then again at days 30, 100 and 180 after transplant. Using Nuclei Lysis Solution, genomic DNA was extracted from unfractionated peripheral blood mononuclear cells that were either fresh or cryopreserved. Points the paper makes about the study in general: After transplant, TCR diversity in recipients dropped, and pathologically expanded clonotypes climbed progressively between day 30 and day 180. Sample size was limited, and cells were not sorted, so CD4 and CD8 repertoire contributions could not be separated. Donor and pretransplant recipient Inverse Simpson Index values predicted broader posttransplant TCR repertoire diversity. Only a small fraction of recipient repertoires overlapped donor repertoires, with over 95% appearing de novo at the given depth.

Of note for this clone: The antigen this receptor binds is unknown. No base-level quality is on record; no much larger clone is a single base apart.

There are 14 amino acids in the CDR3, from cysteine to phenylalanine inclusive. Only CDR3 DNA is held: 42 bases, read in frame from base 1. As encoded in the germline V gene, CDR1 is SGHRS while CDR2 is YFSETQ. The junction shows trimming of 4 bases on V and 4 bases on J, and the gene matches do not reach 5 bases of it. The TCR comes from a female patient between 55 and 75 years old who had an allogeneic stem cell transplant, so the T cells may come from the graft donor. Some clones in this sample may be carry-over from other donors' samples. Sequences were derived from peripheral blood mononuclear cells, sampled 30 days after allogeneic stem cell transplant. The rearrangement joined TRBV5-1 to TRBJ2-5, with 9 bases in between that match TRBD1. For the CDR3, the sequence is CASSRTGAGETQYF. The DNA is TGCGCCAGCAGCCGGACAGGGGCAGGAGAGACCCAGTACTTC.